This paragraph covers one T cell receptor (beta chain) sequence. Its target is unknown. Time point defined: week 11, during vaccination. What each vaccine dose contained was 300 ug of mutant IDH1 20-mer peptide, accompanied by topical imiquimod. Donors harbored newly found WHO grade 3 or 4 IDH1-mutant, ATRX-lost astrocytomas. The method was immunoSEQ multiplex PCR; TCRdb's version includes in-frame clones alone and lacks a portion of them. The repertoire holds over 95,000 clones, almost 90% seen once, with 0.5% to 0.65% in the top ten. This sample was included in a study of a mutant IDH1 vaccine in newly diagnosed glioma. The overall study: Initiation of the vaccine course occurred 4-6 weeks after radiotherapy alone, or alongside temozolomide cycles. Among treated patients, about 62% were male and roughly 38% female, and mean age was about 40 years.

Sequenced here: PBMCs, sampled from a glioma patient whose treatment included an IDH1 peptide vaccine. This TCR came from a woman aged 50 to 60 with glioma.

Written as DNA, the CDR3 is TGCGCCAGCAGTCATTGGCGAGGTCACGGGGAGCTGTTTTTT. It specifies CASSHWRGHGELFF. This sequence joins TRBV23-1 and TRBJ2-2; D is ambiguous. TRBV23-1 is classed as an ORF, of uncertain function. This CDR3 comprises 14 residues. V was pared by 3 bases and J by 7 bases, with 12 bases between.